These 14 T cell receptor beta chains originate from one sample sequenced in a study of long-term antiretroviral therapy in people with HIV. Runs used v3.0 of the immunoSEQ assay and were done at survey level. Repertoires were generated with immunoSEQ multiplex PCR, while TCRdb's copy carries only in-frame clones and drops some. The sample consists of about 9,200 clones, around 74% of them appearing once. The input for sequencing was unsorted PBMCs, taken 1.8 years before starting antiretroviral therapy. All receptors derive from a man aged 35-49 years with HIV.

This chain connects TRBV6-5 to TRBJ1-2; D is possibly TRBD1 (5 bases). The CDR3 has 16 amino acids. The germline gives CDR1 MNHEY, CDR2 SVGAGI. V was clipped by 2 bases and J by 2 bases, with 15 bases between them. The CDR3 DNA follows: TGTGCCAGCAGTTACGATGGTCGGGGCTGGAACTATGGCTACACCTTC. Encoded protein: CASSYDGRGWNYGYTF.

The chain employs TRBV18 and TRBJ1-3; D is unclear. Germline V gene sequence: CDR1 KGHSH, CDR2 LQKENI. The V gene lost 0 bases and the J gene lost 4 bases, with 7 bases spanning the gap. The CDR3 is 14 residues long. The DNA for the CDR3 is TGTGCCAGCTCACCACCGTCAGCCGGAAACACCATATATTTT. Amino acids: CASSPPSAGNTIYF.

Here the CDR3 reads CASRSPLDTEAFF. The CDR3 nucleotides are TGTGCCAGCAGGTCACCTCTGGACACTGAAGCTTTCTTT. The chain recombines TRBV6-6 with TRBJ1-1; D not certain. The CDR3 length is 13 residues. Looked up from germline, CDR1 is MNHNY and CDR2 is SVGAGI (reference sequence). The V gene lost 6 bases and the J gene lost 3 bases, with 11 bases spanning the gap.

The rearrangement joins TRBV19 to TRBJ1-6, with D tentatively TRBD1 (6 bases). The CDR3 is 13 amino acids. CDR1 and CDR2 (germline): LNHDA, SQIVND (reference sequence). Trimming stripped 9 bases from V and 8 bases from J, with 14 bases between. The DNA for the CDR3 is TGTGCCAGCGCGGAACAGGGTGATTCACCCCTCCACTTT. Amino acids: CASAEQGDSPLHF.

The J gene is TRBJ1-1, the V gene TRBV29-1, with 9 nucleotides matching TRBD1. CDR1 SQVTM and CDR2 ANQGSEA come from the germline V gene. This CDR3 is 14 amino acids long. V was clipped by 6 bases and J by 6 bases; unmatched bases: 11. This chain's CDR3 is CSVAVPGQGPEAFF. The DNA for the CDR3 is TGCAGCGTGGCGGTTCCGGGACAGGGCCCTGAAGCTTTCTTT.

There are a few counts of this clone. This rearrangement joins TRBV19 to TRBJ2-7; D gene ambiguous. V was cut by 3 bases and J by 2 bases, with 8 bases left in between. CDR1 and CDR2 from the germline V gene are LNHDA and SQIVND (reference sequence). The CDR3 sequence is 13 residues long. CDR3 sequence (DNA): TGTGCCAGTAGTATGGGGATTACCTACGAGCAGTACTTC. Translation: CASSMGITYEQYF.

The rearrangement uses TRBV27 and TRBJ2-3, with 7 bases aligning to TRBD1. CDR3 length: 15 residues. Per germline, CDR1 MNHEY and CDR2 SMNVEV (reference sequence). V dropped 0 bases and J dropped 3; count of bases not matched to a gene: 3. This CDR3 is CASSLSGGSTDTQYF. The CDR3 coding sequence is TGTGCCAGCAGTTTATCAGGGGGCAGTACAGATACGCAGTATTTT.

The chain couples TRBV9 to TRBJ2-3, with a tentative D call TRBD2 (5 bases). V was pared by 0 bases and J by 3 bases, with 11 bases between. Germline V gene lookup returns CDR1 SGDLS and CDR2 YYNGEE. The CDR3 has 15 amino acids. The CDR3 loop is CASSVGGRRTDTQYF. As DNA, the CDR3 is TGTGCCAGCAGCGTAGGAGGGCGTCGGACAGATACGCAGTATTTT.

This clone was counted only a few times. The chain links TRBV13 to TRBJ1-1, with unresolved D. Trimming removed 5 bases from V and 4 bases from J, with 17 bases in between. Germline CDR1 is PRHDT and CDR2 is FYEKMQ (reference sequence). The CDR3 totals 15 residues. The CDR3 bases are TGTGCCAGCAGCCCCAGGCAGGAGTGGAGCACTGAAGCTTTCTTT. Translated: CASSPRQEWSTEAFF.

Of note for this clone: Distinct nucleotide sequences in the sample also encode this CDR3. V usage is TRBV6-5 and J usage is TRBJ1-2; TRBD1 is a possible D gene (6 bases). This CDR3 has 13 residues. V gave up 9 bases and J gave up 4 bases, with 15 bases separating them. CDR1 and CDR2 from the germline V gene are MNHEY and SVGAGI. The CDR3 nucleotides are TGTGCCAGTACGGGGGGCGCAAGCTATGGCTACACCTTC. Translating it yields CASTGGASYGYTF.

The chain uses TRBV29-1 and TRBJ1-1, with D uncertain. The CDR3 loop spans 13 amino acids. V lost 8 bases, J lost 1 base, and 14 bases lay in between. CDR1 SQVTM and CDR2 ANQGSEA come from the germline V gene. The CDR3, as DNA: TGCAGCCCCTCTGGCATATCGAACACTGAAGCTTTCTTT. Translation: CSPSGISNTEAFF. Complete variable domain (other parts from reference TRBV29-1 and TRBJ1-1): SAVISQKPSRDICQRGTSLTIQCQVDSQVTMMFWYRQQPGQSLTLIATANQGSEATYESGFVIDKFPISRPNLTFSTLTVSNMSPEDSSIYLCSPSGISNTEAFFGQGTRLTVV.

In the case of this clone: Other DNA sequences in this sample translate to the same CDR3. The CDR3 bases are TGTGCCAGTAGTATTGGGGAGAGCAATCAGCCCCAGCATTTT. It yields the protein CASSIGESNQPQHF. The chain uses TRBV19 and TRBJ1-5; D unclear. Germline V gene data show CDR1 as LNHDA and CDR2 as SQIVND (reference sequence). V was clipped by 3 bases and J by 1 base, with 7 bases between them. This CDR3 is built from 14 residues.

This chain connects TRBV5-6 to TRBJ2-7; 9 positions match TRBD1. V lost 2 bases, J lost 2 bases, and 5 bases stayed unmatched. This CDR3 has 15 amino acids. Germline V gene sequence: CDR1 SGHDT, CDR2 YYEEEE. The CDR3 DNA follows: TGTGCCAGCAGCTTTCCGGGACAGGGCCCCTACGAGCAGTACTTC. Its protein product is CASSFPGQGPYEQYF. The full variable domain, with the rest looked up from reference TRBV5-6 and TRBJ2-7, is DAGVTQSPTHLIKTRGQQVTLRCSPKSGHDTVSWYQQALGQGPQFIFQYYEEEERQRGNFPDRFSGHQFPNYSSELNVNALLLGDSALYLCASSFPGQGPYEQYFGPGTRLTVT.

The V gene is TRBV11-3, the J gene TRBJ1-2, with D tentatively TRBD1 (6 bases). The V end was cut by 5 bases, the J end by 2 bases, with 15 bases between. From germline, CDR1 is SGHNT and CDR2 YENEEA. This CDR3 contains 15 residues. As DNA, the CDR3 is TGTGCCAGCAGCCCCGAGGGGGGCGACAACTATGGCTACACCTTC. It specifies CASSPEGGDNYGYTF.